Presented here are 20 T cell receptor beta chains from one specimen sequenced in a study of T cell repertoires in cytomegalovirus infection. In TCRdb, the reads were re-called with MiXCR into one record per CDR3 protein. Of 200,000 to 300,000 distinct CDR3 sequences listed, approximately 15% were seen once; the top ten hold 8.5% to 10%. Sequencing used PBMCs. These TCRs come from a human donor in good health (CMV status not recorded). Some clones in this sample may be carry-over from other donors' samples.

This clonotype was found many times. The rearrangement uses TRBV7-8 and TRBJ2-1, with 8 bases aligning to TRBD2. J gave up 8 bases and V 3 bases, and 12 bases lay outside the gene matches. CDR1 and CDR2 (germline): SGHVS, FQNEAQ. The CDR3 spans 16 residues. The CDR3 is CASSFVSGGPGYEQFF. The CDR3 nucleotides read TGTGCCAGCAGCTTCGTCTCGGGAGGGCCTGGCTATGAGCAGTTCTTC.

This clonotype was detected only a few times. The DNA for the CDR3 is TGTGCCAGCAGCCCGGTAGGGGGTACCATGATGAAACTGTTTTTT. Translating gives CASSPVGGTMMKLFF. V is TRBV3-1 and J is TRBJ1-4, with D maybe TRBD1 (6 bases). The V end lost 4 bases, the J end lost 11 bases, and 20 bases lay between the germline ends. The germline CDR1 and CDR2 sequences are LGHDT and YNNKEL (reference sequence). This CDR3 has 15 residues.

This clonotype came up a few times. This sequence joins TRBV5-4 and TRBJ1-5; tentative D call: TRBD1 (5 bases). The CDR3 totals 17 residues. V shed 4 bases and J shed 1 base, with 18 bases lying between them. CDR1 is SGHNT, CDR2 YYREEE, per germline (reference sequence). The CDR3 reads CASSRTTGGRSNQPQHF. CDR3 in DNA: TGTGCCAGCAGCAGAACAACCGGGGGAAGGAGCAATCAGCCCCAGCATTTT.

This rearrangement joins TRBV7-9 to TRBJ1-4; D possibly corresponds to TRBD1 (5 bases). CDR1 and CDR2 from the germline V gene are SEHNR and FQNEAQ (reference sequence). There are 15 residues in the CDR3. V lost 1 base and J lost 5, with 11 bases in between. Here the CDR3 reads CASSLGTLENEKLFF. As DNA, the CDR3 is TGTGCCAGCAGCTTAGGGACACTCGAGAATGAAAAACTGTTTTTT.

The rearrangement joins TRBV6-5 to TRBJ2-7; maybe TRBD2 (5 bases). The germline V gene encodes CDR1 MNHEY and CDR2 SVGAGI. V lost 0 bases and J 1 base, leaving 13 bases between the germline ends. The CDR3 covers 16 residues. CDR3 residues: CASSYSERSSSYEQYF. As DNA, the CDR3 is TGTGCCAGCAGTTACTCCGAGCGGTCCTCGTCCTACGAGCAGTACTTC.

The CDR3 here is CASSYSGRGSSPLHF. In DNA form, the CDR3 reads TGTGCCAGCAGTTACTCGGGCAGGGGCTCTTCACCCCTCCACTTT. The chain recombines TRBV6-6 with TRBJ1-6, with D perhaps TRBD1 (6 bases). The V end was cut by 0 bases, the J end by 9 bases, with 12 bases between. Germline-derived CDR1 and CDR2 are MNHNY and SVGAGI (reference sequence). The CDR3 extends over 15 amino acids.

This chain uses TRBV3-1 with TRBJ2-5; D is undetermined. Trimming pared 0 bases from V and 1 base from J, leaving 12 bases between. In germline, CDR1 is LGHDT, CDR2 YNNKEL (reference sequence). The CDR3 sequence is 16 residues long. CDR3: CASSQERPGFQETQYF. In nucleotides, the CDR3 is TGTGCCAGCAGCCAAGAGAGGCCAGGATTCCAAGAGACCCAGTACTTC.

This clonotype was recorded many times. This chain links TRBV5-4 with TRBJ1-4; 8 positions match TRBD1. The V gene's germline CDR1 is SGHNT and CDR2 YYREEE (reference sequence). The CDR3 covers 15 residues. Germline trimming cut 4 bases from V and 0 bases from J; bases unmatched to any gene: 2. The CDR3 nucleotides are TGTGCCAGCAGCCCAGGGGGCTCAACTAATGAAAAACTGTTTTTT. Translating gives CASSPGGSTNEKLFF. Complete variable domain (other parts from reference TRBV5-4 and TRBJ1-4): ETGVTQSPTHLIKTRGQQVTLRCSSQSGHNTVSWYQQALGQGPQFIFQYYREEENGRGNFPPRFSGLQFPNYSSELNVNALELDDSALYLCASSPGGSTNEKLFFGSGTQLSVL.

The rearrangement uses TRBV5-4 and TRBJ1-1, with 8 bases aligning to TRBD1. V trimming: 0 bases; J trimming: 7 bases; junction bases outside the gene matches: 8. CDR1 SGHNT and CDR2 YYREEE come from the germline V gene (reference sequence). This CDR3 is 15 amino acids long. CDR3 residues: CASSLGPPGGSEAFF. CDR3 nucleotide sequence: TGTGCCAGCAGCTTGGGGCCCCCAGGGGGCAGTGAAGCTTTCTTT. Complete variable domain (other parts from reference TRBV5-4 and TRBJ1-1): ETGVTQSPTHLIKTRGQQVTLRCSSQSGHNTVSWYQQALGQGPQFIFQYYREEENGRGNFPPRFSGLQFPNYSSELNVNALELDDSALYLCASSLGPPGGSEAFFGQGTRLTVV.

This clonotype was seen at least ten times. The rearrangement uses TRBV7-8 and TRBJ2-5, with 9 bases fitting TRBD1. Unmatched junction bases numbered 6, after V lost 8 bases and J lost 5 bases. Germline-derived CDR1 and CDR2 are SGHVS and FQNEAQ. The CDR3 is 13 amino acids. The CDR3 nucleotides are TGTGCCAGCGGGACAGGGACGCGGGAGACCCAGTACTTC. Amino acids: CASGTGTRETQYF.

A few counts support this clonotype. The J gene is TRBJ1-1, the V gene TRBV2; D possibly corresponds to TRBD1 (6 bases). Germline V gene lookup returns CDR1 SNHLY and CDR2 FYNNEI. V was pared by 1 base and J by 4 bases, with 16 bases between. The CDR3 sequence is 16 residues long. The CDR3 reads CASSEGSSGEGTEAFF. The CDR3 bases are TGTGCCAGCAGTGAAGGTTCATCAGGGGAGGGCACTGAAGCTTTCTTT.

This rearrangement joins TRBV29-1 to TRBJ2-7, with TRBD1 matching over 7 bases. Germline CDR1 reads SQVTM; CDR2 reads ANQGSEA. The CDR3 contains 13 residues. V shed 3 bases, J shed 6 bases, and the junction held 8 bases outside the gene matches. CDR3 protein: CSVEVGGESEQYF. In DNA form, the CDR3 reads TGCAGCGTTGAGGTAGGGGGCGAAAGCGAGCAGTACTTC.

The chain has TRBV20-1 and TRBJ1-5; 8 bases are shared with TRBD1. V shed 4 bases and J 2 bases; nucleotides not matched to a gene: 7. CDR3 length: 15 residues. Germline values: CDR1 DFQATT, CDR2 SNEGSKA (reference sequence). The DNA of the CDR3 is TGCAGTGCTACCAGGGGGCATGGGGGCAATCAGCCCCAGCATTTT. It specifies CSATRGHGGNQPQHF.

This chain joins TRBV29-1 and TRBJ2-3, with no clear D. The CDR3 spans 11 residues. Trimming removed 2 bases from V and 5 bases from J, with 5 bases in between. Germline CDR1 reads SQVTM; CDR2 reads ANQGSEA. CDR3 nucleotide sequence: TGCAGCGTTGAACGGGTAGATACGCAGTATTTT. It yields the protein CSVERVDTQYF.

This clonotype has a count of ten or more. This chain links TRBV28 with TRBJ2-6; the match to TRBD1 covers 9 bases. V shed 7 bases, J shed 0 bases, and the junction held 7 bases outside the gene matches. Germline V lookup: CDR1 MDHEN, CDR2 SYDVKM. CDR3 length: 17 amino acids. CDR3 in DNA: TGTGCCAGCACCAGACAGGGGGGGAGCTCTGGGGCCAACGTCCTGACTTTC. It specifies CASTRQGGSSGANVLTF.

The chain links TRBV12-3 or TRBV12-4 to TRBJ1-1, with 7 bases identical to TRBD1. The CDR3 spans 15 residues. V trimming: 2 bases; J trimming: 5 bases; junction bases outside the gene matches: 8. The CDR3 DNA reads TGTGCCAGCAGTTTATTAGGGGGCGCGGGGACTGAAGCTTTCTTT. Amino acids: CASSLLGGAGTEAFF.

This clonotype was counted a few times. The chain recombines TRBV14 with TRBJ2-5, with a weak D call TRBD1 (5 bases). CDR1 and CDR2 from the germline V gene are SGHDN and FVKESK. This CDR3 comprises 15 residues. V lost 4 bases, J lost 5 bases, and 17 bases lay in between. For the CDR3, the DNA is TGTGCCAGCAGCCTCAGGGTATCCACACAGGAGACCCAGTACTTC. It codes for CASSLRVSTQETQYF.

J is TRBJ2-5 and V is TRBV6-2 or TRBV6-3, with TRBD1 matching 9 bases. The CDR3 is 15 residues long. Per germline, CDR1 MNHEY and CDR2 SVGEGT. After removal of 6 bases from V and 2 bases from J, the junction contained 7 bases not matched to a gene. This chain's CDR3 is CASSSEGTGQETQYF. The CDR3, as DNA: TGTGCCAGCAGCTCGGAAGGGACAGGGCAAGAGACCCAGTACTTC.

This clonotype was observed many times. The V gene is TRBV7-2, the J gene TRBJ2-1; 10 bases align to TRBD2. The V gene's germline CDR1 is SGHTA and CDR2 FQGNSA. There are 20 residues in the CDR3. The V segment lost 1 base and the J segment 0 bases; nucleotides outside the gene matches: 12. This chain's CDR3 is CASSLDPSGGRKSSYNEQFF. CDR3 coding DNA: TGTGCCAGCAGCTTAGACCCTAGCGGGGGCCGAAAGAGCTCCTACAATGAGCAGTTCTTC.

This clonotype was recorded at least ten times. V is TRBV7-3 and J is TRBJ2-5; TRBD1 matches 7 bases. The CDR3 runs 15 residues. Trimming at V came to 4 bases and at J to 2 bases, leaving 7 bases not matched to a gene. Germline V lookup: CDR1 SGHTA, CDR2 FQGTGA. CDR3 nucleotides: TGTGCCAGCAGCTGGGTGGGACAGAATCAAGAGACCCAGTACTTC. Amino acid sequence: CASSWVGQNQETQYF.